These 13 T cell receptor beta chains originate from one sample sequenced in a study of blood T cell repertoires in COVID-19. Produced via immunoSEQ multiplex PCR; TCRdb's table is partial and in-frame only. The table lists about 71,000 clones, about 88% of them singletons. The source material was peripheral blood. The source is a man aged 50 to 59 with active COVID-19.

This clone was seen only a few times. The rearrangement links TRBV9 to TRBJ2-7; 13 nucleotides agree with TRBD2. The CDR3 covers 15 residues. V was clipped by 1 base and J by 4 bases; unmatched bases: 2. Germline loops: CDR1 SGDLS, CDR2 YYNGEE. CDR3 sequence (DNA): TGTGCCAGCAGCGTAACTAGCGGGGGGGTGTACGAGCAGTACTTC. This encodes CASSVTSGGVYEQYF.

The chain is built from TRBV5-6 and TRBJ1-6; D gene unclear. V lost 4 bases and J 14 bases, leaving 16 bases between the germline ends. CDR1 SGHDT and CDR2 YYEEEE come from the germline V gene. The CDR3 is 13 amino acids. CDR3 nucleotides: TGTGCCAGCAGCCCGGGATTTCCGCAAACCCTCCACTTT. This sequence encodes CASSPGFPQTLHF.

The sample holds one count of this clone. The chain is built from TRBV5-1 and TRBJ2-4; D may be TRBD2 (5 bases). Germline V gene sequence: CDR1 SGHRS, CDR2 YFSETQ. Trimming removed 1 base from V and 11 bases from J, with 16 bases in between. The CDR3 is 14 residues long. CDR3 sequence: CASSLNLATGFQYF. CDR3 coding DNA: TGCGCCAGCAGCTTGAACTTAGCGACGGGCTTTCAGTACTTC.

CDR3: CSADRGTEAFF. The CDR3 nucleotides read TGCAGTGCTGACAGGGGCACTGAAGCTTTCTTT. The chain uses TRBV20-1 and TRBJ1-1; 8 bases map to TRBD1. Germline lookup yields CDR1 DFQATT and CDR2 SNEGSKA (reference sequence). The CDR3 is made up of 11 amino acids. V lost 5 bases and J lost 4; bases outside the gene matches: 0.

The chain is built from TRBV12-3 or TRBV12-4 and TRBJ1-1; D uncertain. The CDR3 runs to 10 residues. V was pared by 6 bases and J by 7 bases, with 6 bases between. CDR3 coding DNA: TGTGCCAGCAGATACAGTGAAGCTTTCTTT. Amino acid sequence: CASRYSEAFF.

The chain has TRBV28 and TRBJ2-7; 9 bases agree with TRBD1. Germline assignment: CDR1 MDHEN and CDR2 SYDVKM. Trimming removed 7 bases from V and 4 bases from J; junction bases left unmatched: 11. The CDR3 is 15 amino acids. CDR3 bases: TGTGCCAGCATCCCCCCGGGACAGGGTCTATACGAGCAGTACTTC. This encodes CASIPPGQGLYEQYF.

The V call is TRBV7-9, the J call TRBJ1-2; a weak D match, TRBD1 (5 bases). The germline CDR1 and CDR2 sequences are SEHNR and FQNEAQ (reference sequence). V was shortened by 1 base and J by 5 bases, with 20 bases between the two germline ends. This CDR3 has 17 amino acids. DNA for the CDR3: TGTGCCAGCAGCTTAGGCGTGGGGCGCGGTGCAAATTATGGCTACACCTTC. Protein: CASSLGVGRGANYGYTF.

This clone was detected once. The V call is TRBV7-9, the J call TRBJ1-1, with D possibly matching TRBD1 (6 bases). Trimming took 4 bases from V and 6 from J, leaving 18 bases between them. CDR3 length equals 15 residues. From germline, CDR1 is SEHNR and CDR2 FQNEAQ (reference sequence). The chain's CDR3 is CASSSGQGLWAEAFF. CDR3 sequence (DNA): TGTGCCAGCAGCTCTGGGCAGGGGTTATGGGCTGAAGCTTTCTTT.

The chain couples TRBV19 to TRBJ2-5, with D possibly being TRBD1 (6 bases). Trimming left V 2 bases short and J 5 bases short, with 9 bases between. The CDR3 is made up of 13 amino acids. Germline values: CDR1 LNHDA, CDR2 SQIVND (reference sequence). CDR3 sequence reads: CASSITGWETQYF. The CDR3 region has the DNA TGTGCCAGTAGTATAACAGGGTGGGAGACCCAGTACTTC.

The rearrangement uses TRBV10-3 and TRBJ2-3; possible D gene TRBD2, 6 bases. The CDR3 sequence is 13 residues long. V lost 7 bases to trimming and J lost 2 bases, with 10 bases between them. CDR1 is ENHRY, CDR2 SYGVKD, per germline. DNA for the CDR3: TGTGCCATCACGGGAGAAAACACAGATACGCAGTATTTT. Its protein is CAITGENTDTQYF.

V and J are TRBV29-1 and TRBJ2-5; 7 positions match TRBD2. The trim removed 2 bases at V and 2 bases at J, leaving 8 bases unmatched. The CDR3 sequence is 15 residues long. Germline CDR1 is SQVTM and CDR2 is ANQGSEA. The CDR3 is CSVEMGPSGQETQYF. In DNA form, the CDR3 reads TGCAGCGTTGAAATGGGGCCTAGCGGACAAGAGACCCAGTACTTC.

The chain employs TRBV2 and TRBJ2-7; 8 bases match TRBD1. There are 13 residues in the CDR3. Germline CDR1 SNHLY, CDR2 FYNNEI. J lost 3 bases, V lost 6 bases, and 4 bases had no gene match. The CDR3 nucleotides are TGTGCCAGCAGGGCAGGGGGCAACTACGAGCAGTACTTC. This gives the protein CASRAGGNYEQYF. Full variable domain (missing parts from reference TRBV2 and TRBJ2-7): EPEVTQTPSHQVTQMGQEVILRCVPISNHLYFYWYRQILGQKVEFLVSFYNNEISEKSEIFDDQFSVERPDGSNFTLKIRSTKLEDSAMYFCASRAGGNYEQYFGPGTRLTVT.

V usage is TRBV30 and J usage is TRBJ2-1, with D tentatively TRBD1 (5 bases). Looked up from germline, CDR1 is GTSNPN and CDR2 is SVGIG (reference sequence). V lost 4 bases and J lost 4, with 11 bases in between. The CDR3 sequence is 13 residues long. The CDR3, as DNA: TGTGCCTGGACCGACCAGGGATACAATGAGCAGTTCTTC. It is translated as CAWTDQGYNEQFF.